One and the same sample provided the 2 T cell receptor beta chains below, sequenced in a study of blood T cell repertoires in COVID-19 (TCRdb year 2020). Library preparation was by the immunoSEQ multiplex PCR assay. TCRdb stores this immuneACCESS table with in-frame sequences only. Part of the clones is absent; in the studies checked, under half of the shortfall reflects unresolved V genes, and no reason is known for the rest. The sample table lists tens of thousands of clones, 81% of them with a count of one. Roughly 2.5% of the sample rests with the top ten. The material sequenced was peripheral blood. The receptors stem from a woman aged 70 to 79 with COVID-19, enrolled during active disease.

The chain couples TRBV2 to TRBJ1-1; 7 bases match TRBD1. This CDR3 has 13 residues. The V segment lost 4 bases and the J segment 5 bases; nucleotides outside the gene matches: 4. Germline V gives CDR1 SNHLY, CDR2 FYNNEI. In nucleotides, the CDR3 is TGTGCCAGCAGTGTGGGACAGAGGACTGAAGCTTTCTTT. Protein product: CASSVGQRTEAFF.

This chain connects TRBV4-1 to TRBJ1-4, with unresolved D. Trimming took off 3 bases at V and 12 bases at J, with 14 bases between the two ends. Germline-derived CDR1 and CDR2 are MGHRA and YSYEKL. This CDR3 comprises 13 residues. The CDR3 nucleotides are TGCGCCAGCAGCCATCCCGGGAATCCGGAACTGTTTTTT. This sequence encodes CASSHPGNPELFF.